These T cell receptor beta chains were read from a single sample in a study. Via MiXCR, TCRdb re-called the 5' RACE reads, giving one row per CDR3 protein. The top ten hold over 2% of the sample, which has some 62,000 distinct CDR3 sequences, 25% to 30% seen once. The sample comprised tumor-infiltrating naive CD4+ T cells sorted from the breast tumor. The source is a female donor with breast cancer. The CDR3 runs from the conserved cysteine through the conserved F or W. The D gene is left open where the match is weak. Some rows have no size entry. The others give once, few or many, or a class for an expanded clone.

abundance,d_gene,v_gene,j_gene,CDR3aa,CDR3nt
few,.,TRBV29-1,TRBJ2-7,CSVGSGGGHEQYF,TGCAGCGTTGGGTCAGGGGGGGGTCACGAGCAGTACTTC
few,TRBD2,TRBV28,TRBJ2-4,CASTSKGLAVAKNIQYF,TGTGCCAGCACCAGTAAGGGACTAGCGGTAGCCAAAAACATTCAGTACTTC
many,TRBD2,TRBV5-1,TRBJ2-7,CASSVAGTRSYEQYF,TGCGCCAGCAGCGTAGCGGGAACTCGATCCTACGAGCAGTACTTC
few,.,TRBV4-2,TRBJ2-6,CASSQKGANVLTF,TGTGCCAGCAGCCAAAAGGGGGCCAACGTCCTGACTTTC
many,TRBD1,TRBV15,TRBJ1-1,CATSGGGAGDTEAFF,TGTGCCACCTCTGGAGGGGGCGCGGGGGACACTGAAGCTTTCTTT
few,.,TRBV4-1,TRBJ2-2,CASSQVDLVVFGELFF,TGCGCCAGCAGCCAAGTCGATCTGGTGGTTTTTGGGGAGCTGTTTTTT
.,.,TRBV7-2,TRBJ1-2,CASSLFGSYGYTF,TGTGCCAGCAGCTTATTTGGCAGCTATGGCTACACCTTC
many,TRBD2,TRBV20-1,TRBJ2-1,CSARGIAGATVNEQFF,TGCAGTGCTAGAGGGATAGCGGGAGCTACGGTCAATGAGCAGTTCTTC
few,.,TRBV4-2,TRBJ1-1,CASSQGLVTEAFF,TGTGCCAGCAGCCAAGGCCTCGTCACTGAAGCTTTCTTT
few,.,TRBV18,TRBJ1-3,CASSPGTAGNTIYF,TGTGCCAGCTCACCTGGGACTGCAGGAAACACCATATATTTT
.,.,TRBV6-5,TRBJ1-2,CASSEQGLGYGYTF,TGTGCCAGCAGTGAACAGGGATTGGGCTATGGCTACACCTTC
few,.,TRBV7-9,TRBJ1-5,CASSLGGVGNQPQHF,TGTGCCAGCAGCTTAGGAGGGGTTGGGAATCAGCCCCAGCATTTT
.,.,TRBV21-1,TRBJ2-1,CASIPWGGRAYNEQFF,TGTGCCAGCATCCCCTGGGGGGGGCGCGCCTACAATGAGCAGTTCTTC
.,.,TRBV7-8,TRBJ1-6,CASISTRDNSPLHF,TGTGCCAGCATCAGCACTCGGGATAATTCACCCCTCCACTTC
.,TRBD2,TRBV6-1,TRBJ2-1,CASTLSGRVYNEQFF,TGTGCCAGCACTCTTAGCGGGAGGGTCTACAATGAGCAGTTCTTC
many,.,TRBV5-1,TRBJ1-6,CASSFSTGDSPLHF,TGCGCCAGCAGCTTTTCGACGGGGGATTCACCCCTCCACTTT
few,TRBD1,TRBV7-9,TRBJ1-1,CASSLTGATEAFF,TGTGCCAGCAGCCTGACAGGGGCCACTGAAGCTTTCTTT
few,.,TRBV6-2/TRBV6-3,TRBJ1-5,CASSYEGRALQPQHF,TGTGCCAGCAGTTACGAGGGCAGGGCCCTTCAGCCCCAGCATTTT
few,TRBD1,TRBV6-1,TRBJ2-7,CASSADRSSYEQYF,TGTGCCAGCAGTGCGGACAGGAGCTCCTACGAGCAGTACTTC
few,.,TRBV28,TRBJ2-1,CACRRRAYNEQFF,TGTGCCTGCCGTCGGAGGGCGTACAATGAGCAGTTCTTC
once,.,TRBV4-1,TRBJ1-4,CASNHHSQGGEKLFF,TGCGCCAGCAACCATCACTCACAGGGAGGGGAAAAACTGTTTTTT
few,TRBD1,TRBV20-1,TRBJ2-5,CSATQTGGGETQYF,TGCAGTGCAACACAGACAGGGGGGGGAGAGACCCAGTACTTC
many,TRBD2,TRBV6-1,TRBJ2-3,CASSVSAGGGATDTQYF,TGTGCCAGCAGTGTTTCGGCGGGAGGGGGAGCGACAGATACGCAGTATTTT
.,.,TRBV5-1,TRBJ1-6,CASSLKTGANSPLHF,TGCGCCAGCAGCTTGAAGACAGGTGCTAATTCACCCCTCCACTTT
.,TRBD1,TRBV7-2,TRBJ2-7,CASKLPGQSYEQYF,TGTGCCAGCAAATTGCCGGGACAGTCCTACGAGCAGTACTTC
.,.,TRBV7-8,TRBJ2-7,CANSLLRFSYEQYF,TGTGCCAACAGCTTATTGAGGTTCTCCTACGAGCAGTACTTC
many,.,TRBV12-3/TRBV12-4,TRBJ2-5,CASSFGRETQYF,TGTGCCAGCAGTTTCGGTAGAGAGACCCAGTACTTC
.,TRBD2,TRBV7-2,TRBJ2-3,CASSYGGVSDTKYF,TGTGCCAGCAGCTACGGGGGGGTCTCAGATACGAAGTATTTT
.,.,TRBV11-3,TRBJ2-7,CASSLSGTASYEQYF,TGTGCCAGCAGCTTATCCGGGACCGCCTCCTACGAGCAGTACTTC
many,.,TRBV12-3/TRBV12-4,TRBJ1-5,CASSPLNQPQHF,TGTGCCAGCAGCCCGTTGAATCAGCCCCAGCATTTT
many,.,TRBV5-1,TRBJ2-5,CASSLQGTETQYF,TGCGCCAGCAGCTTACAGGGAACCGAGACCCAGTACTTC
.,TRBD2,TRBV15,TRBJ2-7,CATSKAGGSSYEQYF,TGTGCCACCAGCAAAGCGGGAGGCAGCTCCTACGAGCAGTACTTC
once,TRBD1,TRBV29-1,TRBJ2-3,CGAPDRGPDTQYF,TGCGGCGCTCCGGACAGGGGGCCAGATACGCAGTATTTT
few,.,TRBV4-1,TRBJ1-2,CASSQDRMGGGYTF,TGCGCCAGCAGCCAAGATAGGATGGGGGGAGGCTACACCTTC
.,.,TRBV6-6,TRBJ2-7,CASHREAYEQYF,TGTGCCAGCCACCGCGAGGCATACGAGCAGTACTTC
few,TRBD2,TRBV7-2,TRBJ2-5,CASSSQLAGGETQYF,TGTGCCAGCAGCTCCCAACTAGCGGGAGGGGAGACCCAGTACTTC
.,TRBD1,TRBV5-1,TRBJ2-7,CASRRTGAYEQYF,TGCGCCAGCAGACGGACAGGGGCCTACGAGCAGTACTTC
.,TRBD2,TRBV9,TRBJ2-4,CASSPPLAGGQAKNIQYF,TGTGCCAGCAGCCCCCCTTTGGCGGGAGGGCAGGCCAAAAACATTCAGTACTTC
few,TRBD1,TRBV20-1,TRBJ2-3,CSARDQGGTGSTDTQYF,TGCAGTGCTAGAGATCAGGGGGGGACAGGGAGCACAGATACGCAGTATTTT
.,TRBD1,TRBV7-3,TRBJ2-7,CASSLKGQGFDEQYF,TGTGCCAGCAGCTTAAAGGGACAGGGGTTCGACGAGCAGTACTTC
many,.,TRBV11-2,TRBJ1-2,CASSSPGQRSKGYTF,TGTGCCAGCAGCTCGCCGGGACAAAGGTCGAAGGGCTACACCTTC
few,.,TRBV5-1,TRBJ2-7,CASSNGQHYEQYF,TGCGCCAGCAGCAACGGACAGCACTACGAGCAGTACTTC
.,.,TRBV6-2/TRBV6-3,TRBJ2-1,CASTQAVSGASYNGQFF,TGTGCCAGCACTCAAGCTGTTTCAGGGGCTTCCTACAATGGGCAGTTCTTC
few,.,TRBV10-3,TRBJ1-3,CAISELWASGNTIYF,TGTGCCATCAGTGAGTTGTGGGCATCTGGAAACACCATATATTTT
.,TRBD1,TRBV7-3,TRBJ1-2,CASSLDRGRLNYGYTF,TGTGCCAGCAGCTTAGATAGGGGGCGCTTAAACTATGGCTACACCTTC
many,.,TRBV7-9,TRBJ2-3,CASIKAGTDTQYF,TGTGCCAGCATCAAGGCAGGGACAGATACGCAGTATTTT
.,.,TRBV6-1,TRBJ1-5,CASISGGLSNQPQHF,TGTGCCAGCATTTCGGGGGGCCTAAGCAATCAGCCCCAGCATTTT
few,.,TRBV2,TRBJ2-2,CASISGGITGELFF,TGTGCCAGCATTTCTGGGGGCATCACCGGGGAGCTGTTTTTT